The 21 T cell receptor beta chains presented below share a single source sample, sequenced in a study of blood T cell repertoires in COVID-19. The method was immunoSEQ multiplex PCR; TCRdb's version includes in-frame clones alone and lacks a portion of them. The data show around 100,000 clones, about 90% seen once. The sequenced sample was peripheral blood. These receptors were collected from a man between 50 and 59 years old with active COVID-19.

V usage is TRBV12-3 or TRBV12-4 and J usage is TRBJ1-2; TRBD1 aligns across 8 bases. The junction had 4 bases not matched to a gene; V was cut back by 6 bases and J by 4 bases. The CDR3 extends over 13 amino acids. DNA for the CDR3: TGTGCCAGCAGCCCGACAGGGGTCTATGGCTACACCTTC. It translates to CASSPTGVYGYTF.

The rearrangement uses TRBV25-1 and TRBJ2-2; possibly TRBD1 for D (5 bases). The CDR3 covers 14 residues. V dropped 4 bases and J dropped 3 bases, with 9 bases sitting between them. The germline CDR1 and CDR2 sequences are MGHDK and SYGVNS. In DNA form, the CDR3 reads TGTGCCAGCAGTGCCAGGGCCTACACCGGGGAGCTGTTTTTT. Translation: CASSARAYTGELFF.

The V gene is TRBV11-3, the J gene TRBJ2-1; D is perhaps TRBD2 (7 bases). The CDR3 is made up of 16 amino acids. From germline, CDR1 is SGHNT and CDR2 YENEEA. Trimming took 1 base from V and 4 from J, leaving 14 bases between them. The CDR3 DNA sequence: TGTGCCAGCAGCTTAGGTGGGGGGGCCGGTTACAATGAGCAGTTCTTC. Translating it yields CASSLGGGAGYNEQFF.

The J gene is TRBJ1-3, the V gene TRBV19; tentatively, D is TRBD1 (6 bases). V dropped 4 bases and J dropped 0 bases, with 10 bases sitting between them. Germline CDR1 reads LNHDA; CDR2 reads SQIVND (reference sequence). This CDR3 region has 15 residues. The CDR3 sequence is CASSRTVSSGNTIYF. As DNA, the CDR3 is TGTGCCAGTAGTAGGACAGTTTCCTCTGGAAACACCATATATTTT.

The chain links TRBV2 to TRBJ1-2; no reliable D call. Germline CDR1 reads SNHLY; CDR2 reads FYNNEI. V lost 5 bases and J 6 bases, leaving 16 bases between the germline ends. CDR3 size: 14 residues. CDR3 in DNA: TGTGCCAGCAGTAAGAACCGGGCGGGGAATGGCTACACCTTC. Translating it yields CASSKNRAGNGYTF. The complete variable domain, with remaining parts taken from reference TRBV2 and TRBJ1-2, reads EPEVTQTPSHQVTQMGQEVILRCVPISNHLYFYWYRQILGQKVEFLVSFYNNEISEKSEIFDDQFSVERPDGSNFTLKIRSTKLEDSAMYFCASSKNRAGNGYTFGSGTRLTVV.

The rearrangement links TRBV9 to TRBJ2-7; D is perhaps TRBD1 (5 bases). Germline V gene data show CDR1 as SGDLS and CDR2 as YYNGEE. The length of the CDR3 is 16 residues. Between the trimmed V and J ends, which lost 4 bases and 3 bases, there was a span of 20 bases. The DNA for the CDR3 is TGTGCCAGCAGCTTCTCTTTAGGACAAACCATCTACGAGCAGTACTTC. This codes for CASSFSLGQTIYEQYF.

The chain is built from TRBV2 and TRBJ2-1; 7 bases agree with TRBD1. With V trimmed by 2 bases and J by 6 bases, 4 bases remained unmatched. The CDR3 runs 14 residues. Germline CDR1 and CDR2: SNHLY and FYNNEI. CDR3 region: CASSERDSFNEQFF. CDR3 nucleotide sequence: TGTGCCAGCAGTGAAAGGGACAGTTTCAATGAGCAGTTCTTC.

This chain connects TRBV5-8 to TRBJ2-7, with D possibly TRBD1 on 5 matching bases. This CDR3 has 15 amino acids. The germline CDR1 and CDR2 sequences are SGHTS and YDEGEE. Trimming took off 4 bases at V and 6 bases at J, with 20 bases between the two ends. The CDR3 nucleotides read TGTGCCAGCAGCACCGGCAGGGTCTCCTACCCCGAGCAGTACTTC. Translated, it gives CASSTGRVSYPEQYF.

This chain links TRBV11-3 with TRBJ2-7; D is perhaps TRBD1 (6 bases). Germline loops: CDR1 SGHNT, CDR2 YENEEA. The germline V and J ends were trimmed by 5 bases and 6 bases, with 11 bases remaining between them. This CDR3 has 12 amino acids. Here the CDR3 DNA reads TGTGCCAGCAGCCTAACAGGGTTCGAGCAGTACTTC. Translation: CASSLTGFEQYF. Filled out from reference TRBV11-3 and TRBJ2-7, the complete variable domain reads EAGVVQSPRYKIIEKKQPVAFWCNPISGHNTLYWYLQNLGQGPELLIRYENEEAVDDSQLPKDRFSAERLKGVDSTLKIQPAELGDSAVYLCASSLTGFEQYFGPGTRLTVT.

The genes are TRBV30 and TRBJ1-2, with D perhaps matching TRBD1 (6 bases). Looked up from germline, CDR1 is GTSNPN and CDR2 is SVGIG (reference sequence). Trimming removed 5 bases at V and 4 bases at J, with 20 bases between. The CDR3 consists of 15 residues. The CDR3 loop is CAWGNTDSSAYGYTF. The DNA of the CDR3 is TGTGCCTGGGGGAACACGGACAGTTCGGCCTATGGCTACACCTTC. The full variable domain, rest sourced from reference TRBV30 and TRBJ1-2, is SQTIHQWPATLVQPVGSPLSLECTVEGTSNPNLYWYRQAAGRGLQLLFYSVGIGQISSEVPQNLSASRPQDRQFILSSKKLLLSDSGFYLCAWGNTDSSAYGYTFGSGTRLTVV.

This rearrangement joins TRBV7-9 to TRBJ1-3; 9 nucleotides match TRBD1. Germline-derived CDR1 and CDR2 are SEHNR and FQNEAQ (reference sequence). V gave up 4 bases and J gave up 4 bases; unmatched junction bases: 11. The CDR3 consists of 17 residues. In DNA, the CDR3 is TGTGCCAGCAGCTCCGGGACAGGGAGCGCGTGGGGAAACACCATATATTTT. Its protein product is CASSSGTGSAWGNTIYF.

The CDR3 spells CASSSPQRGDEQFF. CDR3 DNA sequence: TGTGCCAGCAGTTCACCCCAGCGGGGGGATGAGCAGTTCTTC. This chain links TRBV7-2 with TRBJ2-1; TRBD2 matches at 9 bases. This CDR3 spans 14 amino acids. V lost 6 bases to trimming and J lost 8 bases; unmatched junction nucleotides: 8. In germline, CDR1 is SGHTA, CDR2 FQGNSA.

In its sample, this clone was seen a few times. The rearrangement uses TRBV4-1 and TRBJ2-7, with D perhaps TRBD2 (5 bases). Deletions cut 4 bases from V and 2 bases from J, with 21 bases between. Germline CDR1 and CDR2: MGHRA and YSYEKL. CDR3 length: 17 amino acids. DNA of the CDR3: TGCGCCAGCAGCCCCGGAGGCGGGTCTAGTCCCACCTACGAGCAGTACTTC. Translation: CASSPGGGSSPTYEQYF.

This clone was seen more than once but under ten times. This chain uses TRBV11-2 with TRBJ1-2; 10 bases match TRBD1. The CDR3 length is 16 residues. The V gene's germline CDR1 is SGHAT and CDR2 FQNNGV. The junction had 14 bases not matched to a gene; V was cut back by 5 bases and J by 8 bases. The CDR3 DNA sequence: TGTGCCAGCAGCCCCACACGAAAGACAGGGGGCGAAGGCTACACCTTC. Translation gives CASSPTRKTGGEGYTF.

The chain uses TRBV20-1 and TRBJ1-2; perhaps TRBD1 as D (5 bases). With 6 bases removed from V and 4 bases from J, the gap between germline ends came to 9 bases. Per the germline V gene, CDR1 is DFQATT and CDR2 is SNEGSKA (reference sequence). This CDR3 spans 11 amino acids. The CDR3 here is CSAGGSYGYTF. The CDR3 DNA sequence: TGCAGTGCGGGGGGGAGCTATGGCTACACCTTC.

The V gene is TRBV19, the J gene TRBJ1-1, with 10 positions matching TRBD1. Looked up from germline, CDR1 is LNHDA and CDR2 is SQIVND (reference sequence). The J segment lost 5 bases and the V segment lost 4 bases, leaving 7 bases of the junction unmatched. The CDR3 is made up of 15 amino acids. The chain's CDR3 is CASSTPGQGTTEAFF. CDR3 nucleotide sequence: TGTGCCAGTAGTACTCCGGGACAGGGGACGACTGAAGCTTTCTTT.

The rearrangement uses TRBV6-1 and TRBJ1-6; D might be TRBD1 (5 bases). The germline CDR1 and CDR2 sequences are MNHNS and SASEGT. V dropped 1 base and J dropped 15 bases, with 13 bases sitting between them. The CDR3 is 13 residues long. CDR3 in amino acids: CASSEGGREGLHF. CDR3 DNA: TGTGCCAGCAGTGAAGGAGGCAGGGAAGGCCTCCACTTT.

This CDR3 reads CASSDVTGGNYGYTF. The CDR3 region has the DNA TGTGCCAGCAGTGACGTAACAGGGGGCAACTATGGCTACACCTTC. The J gene is TRBJ1-2, the V gene TRBV6-6; 9 nucleotides align to TRBD1. CDR1 and CDR2 (germline): MNHNY, SVGAGI (reference sequence). The CDR3 is 15 residues long. V lost 5 bases and J lost 2; bases outside the gene matches: 6.

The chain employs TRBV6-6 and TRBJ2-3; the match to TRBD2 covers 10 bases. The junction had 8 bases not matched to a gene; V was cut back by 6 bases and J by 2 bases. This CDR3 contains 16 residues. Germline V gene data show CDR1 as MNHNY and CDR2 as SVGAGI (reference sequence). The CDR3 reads CASSLGLAAYTDTQYF. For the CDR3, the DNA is TGTGCCAGCAGCCTCGGACTAGCGGCTTACACAGATACGCAGTATTTT.

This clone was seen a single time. Here the CDR3 reads CASTADREVGELFF. As DNA, the CDR3 is TGTGCCAGCACCGCGGACAGGGAAGTCGGGGAGCTGTTTTTT. The chain joins TRBV27 to TRBJ2-2; 8 nucleotides line up with TRBD1. The CDR3 is 14 residues long. J lost 7 bases, V lost 7 bases, and 8 bases had no gene match. The germline gives CDR1 MNHEY, CDR2 SMNVEV (reference sequence).

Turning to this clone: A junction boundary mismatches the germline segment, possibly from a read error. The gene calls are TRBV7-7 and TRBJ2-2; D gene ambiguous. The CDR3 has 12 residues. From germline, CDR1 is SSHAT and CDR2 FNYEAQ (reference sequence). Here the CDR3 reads CASSHPSGELFF. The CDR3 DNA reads TGTGCTAGCAGCCATCCTAGCGGGGAGCTGTTTTTT.